This TCR beta chain derives from a study of CD8+CD57+ T cells in acquired aplastic anemia. Study overall: DNA from sorted CD4+ and CD8+ cells averaged about 3.2 ug. There were roughly 11 million reads, on average, for CD4+ cells from healthy donors.

The TCR beta profiling, which covered VDJ combination and CDR3 sequence, was carried out using genomic DNA as the template. In TCRdb, the reads were re-called with MiXCR into one record per CDR3 protein. In the table there are hundreds of thousands of distinct CDR3 sequences, 55% to 70% of which are singletons. Trimming removed 3 bases from V and 11 bases from J; junction bases left unmatched: 9. This CDR3 has 13 residues. Germline values: CDR1 SEHNR, CDR2 FQNEAQ (reference sequence). This clonotype was seen once. The material sequenced was sorted CD4+, CD8+, or CD8+CD57+ T cells (not recorded which) from PBMCs. The V call is TRBV7-9, the J call TRBJ1-2, with 7 bases aligning to TRBD1. The TCR originated in a human donor in good health, serving as a control. CDR3 region: CASSLVGGSTYTF. CDR3 nucleotides: TGTGCCAGCAGCTTGGTAGGGGGCAGCACTTACACCTTC. Complete variable domain (other parts from reference TRBV7-9 and TRBJ1-2): DTGVSQNPRHKITKRGQNVTFRCDPISEHNRLYWYRQTLGQGPEFLTYFQNEAQLEKSRLLSDRFSAERPKGSFSTLEIQRTEQGDSAMYLCASSLVGGSTYTFGSGTRLTVV.